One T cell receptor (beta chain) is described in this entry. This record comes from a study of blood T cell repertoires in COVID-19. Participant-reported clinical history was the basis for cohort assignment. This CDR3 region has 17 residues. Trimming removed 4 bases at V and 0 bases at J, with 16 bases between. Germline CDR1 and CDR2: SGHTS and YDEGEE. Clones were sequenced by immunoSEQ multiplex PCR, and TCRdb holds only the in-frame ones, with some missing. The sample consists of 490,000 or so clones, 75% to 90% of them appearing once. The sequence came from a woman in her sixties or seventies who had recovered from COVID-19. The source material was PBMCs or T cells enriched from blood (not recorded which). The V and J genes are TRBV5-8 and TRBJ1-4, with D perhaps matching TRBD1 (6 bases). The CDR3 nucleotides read TGTGCCAGCAGCGACAGACAGGAGCAACCAACTAATGAAAAACTGTTTTTT. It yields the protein CASSDRQEQPTNEKLFF.